The 17 T cell receptor beta chains in this list originate from one sample, sequenced in a study of blood T cell repertoires in COVID-19. Some clones are missing from TCRdb's copy, which holds only in-frame ones; the method was immunoSEQ multiplex PCR. The sample holds 200,000 or so clones, around 80% seen once. Sequences were obtained from peripheral blood. Source of these receptors: a man younger than 45 with active or convalescent COVID-19.

The V call is TRBV5-4, the J call TRBJ1-1; D possibly corresponds to TRBD1 (5 bases). From germline, CDR1 is SGHNT and CDR2 YYREEE (reference sequence). V shed 4 bases and J shed 2 bases, with 12 bases lying between them. The CDR3 totals 14 residues. CDR3 in amino acids: CASSRPQGNTEAFF. The CDR3 DNA sequence: TGTGCCAGCAGCCGCCCCCAGGGAAACACTGAAGCTTTCTTT.

The chain uses TRBV7-3 and TRBJ1-5; the D is unclear. The V and J ends lost 4 bases and 3 bases respectively, with 7 bases between them. Looked up from germline, CDR1 is SGHTA and CDR2 is FQGTGA. The CDR3 is 13 amino acids. CDR3 region: CASSSGPNQPQHF. The CDR3 DNA reads TGTGCCAGCAGCTCTGGCCCCAATCAGCCCCAGCATTTT.

J is TRBJ2-5 and V is TRBV9, with D possibly TRBD2 on 6 matching bases. The CDR3 sequence is 15 residues long. Germline assignment: CDR1 SGDLS and CDR2 YYNGEE. Between the trimmed V and J ends, which lost 0 bases and 1 base, there was a span of 10 bases. In DNA, the CDR3 is TGTGCCAGCAGCGTAGCTGGAGGGACCCAAGAGACCCAGTACTTC. Translating it yields CASSVAGGTQETQYF.

The chain joins TRBV18 to TRBJ2-7, with 7 bases aligning to TRBD2. Germline V gene data show CDR1 as KGHSH and CDR2 as LQKENI. The CDR3 is 15 amino acids. V was pared by 6 bases and J by 6 bases, with 14 bases of the junction left unmatched. CDR3 nucleotide sequence: TGTGCCAGCTCGTCTACTAGCGAGATAGCCTCCGAGCAGTACTTC. Its protein is CASSSTSEIASEQYF.

The rearrangement links TRBV7-2 to TRBJ2-3, with D possibly matching TRBD2 (5 bases). The CDR3 has 15 amino acids. Trimming removed 5 bases from V and 5 bases from J, with 17 bases in between. Germline loops: CDR1 SGHTA, CDR2 FQGNSA. This CDR3 reads CASSTREGLRDTQYF. The CDR3 DNA is TGTGCCAGCAGCACCCGGGAAGGGCTAAGAGATACGCAGTATTTT.

The chain couples TRBV19 to TRBJ1-1; TRBD1 aligns across 12 bases. J gave up 5 bases and V 3 bases, and 1 base lay outside the gene matches. This CDR3 spans 14 amino acids. Germline V gives CDR1 LNHDA, CDR2 SQIVND (reference sequence). The DNA for the CDR3 is TGTGCCAGTAGTATGGGACAGGGGGCGACTGAAGCTTTCTTT. Protein sequence: CASSMGQGATEAFF.

This clone has a single count. V usage is TRBV10-1 and J usage is TRBJ2-5; 8 positions match TRBD2. The CDR3 consists of 14 residues. Germline V gives CDR1 WNHNN, CDR2 SYGVQD (reference sequence). V lost 4 bases and J lost 2; bases outside the gene matches: 3. The DNA for the CDR3 is TGCGCCAGCAGTGTCGGGAGGGCTCAAGAGACCCAGTACTTC. This encodes CASSVGRAQETQYF.

The chain links TRBV30 to TRBJ1-4, with D possibly matching TRBD1 (6 bases). The V end was cut by 0 bases, the J end by 5 bases, with 25 bases between. This CDR3 region has 19 residues. Germline CDR1 is GTSNPN and CDR2 is SVGIG (reference sequence). The CDR3 coding sequence is TGTGCCTGGAGTGTACGGGGGGGGCGGAGGTCGTACCGAAATGAAAAACTGTTTTTT. Its protein product is CAWSVRGGRRSYRNEKLFF.

The chain uses TRBV7-9 and TRBJ2-7, with 8 bases lining up with TRBD1. With V trimmed by 2 bases and J by 3 bases, 9 bases remained unmatched. The V gene's germline CDR1 is SEHNR and CDR2 FQNEAQ (reference sequence). The CDR3 is 16 amino acids. The CDR3 loop reads CASSLSSDRVFYEQYF. The CDR3 region has the DNA TGTGCCAGCAGCTTAAGCTCGGACAGGGTTTTCTACGAGCAGTACTTC.

The V gene is TRBV6-6, the J gene TRBJ1-2; D may be TRBD1 (5 bases). The CDR3 totals 13 residues. Trimming shortened V by 6 bases and J by 5 bases, and 13 bases separated the two germline ends. Germline lookup yields CDR1 MNHNY and CDR2 SVGAGI (reference sequence). The CDR3 loop is CASSAGGRYGYTF. The CDR3 coding sequence is TGTGCCAGCAGCGCGGGGGGTCGGTATGGCTACACCTTC.

The J gene is TRBJ2-7, the V gene TRBV27, with 8 bases lining up with TRBD2. With V trimmed by 0 bases and J by 0 bases, 4 bases remained unmatched. Per the germline V gene, CDR1 is MNHEY and CDR2 is SMNVEV (reference sequence). The CDR3 spans 16 residues. The CDR3 sequence is CASSLSLAGSSYEQYF. DNA of the CDR3: TGTGCCAGCAGTTTATCTTTAGCGGGGAGCTCCTACGAGCAGTACTTC.

The rearrangement uses TRBV5-4 and TRBJ2-7; tentatively, D is TRBD2 (6 bases). CDR3 length: 14 residues. Trimming pared 4 bases from V and 5 bases from J, leaving 16 bases between. CDR1 and CDR2 (germline): SGHNT, YYREEE (reference sequence). This chain's CDR3 is CASSLGLQQHEQYV. In DNA form, the CDR3 reads TGTGCCAGCAGCCTGGGACTTCAGCAACACGAGCAGTACGTC.

This clone showed up just a few times. This chain links TRBV7-2 with TRBJ1-2, with 8 bases fitting TRBD1. The ends lost 2 bases at V and 4 bases at J; junction bases unmatched: 9. Germline loops: CDR1 SGHTA, CDR2 FQGNSA. There are 16 residues in the CDR3. The CDR3 protein is CASSLPGQGWGYGYTF. CDR3 sequence (DNA): TGTGCCAGCAGCTTACCCGGACAGGGTTGGGGCTATGGCTACACCTTC.

The table lists this clone with a count of one. This sequence joins TRBV7-9 and TRBJ2-1, with D tentatively TRBD2 (6 bases). V was clipped by 5 bases and J by 0 bases, with 14 bases between them. Germline loops: CDR1 SEHNR, CDR2 FQNEAQ (reference sequence). CDR3 length equals 16 residues. The CDR3 nucleotides are TGTGCCAGCAGCCCGGAGGCGGGAAGCTCCTACAATGAGCAGTTCTTC. The encoded protein is CASSPEAGSSYNEQFF.

The V call is TRBV10-2, the J call TRBJ2-7; 7 bases line up with TRBD2. Germline loops: CDR1 WSHSY, CDR2 SAAADI. This CDR3 contains 16 residues. V shed 2 bases, J shed 0 bases, and the junction held 7 bases outside the gene matches. CDR3 sequence reads: CASSEELARGSYEQYF. Written as DNA, the CDR3 is TGCGCCAGCAGTGAGGAACTAGCGCGAGGCTCCTACGAGCAGTACTTC.

The genes are TRBV29-1 and TRBJ2-5, with TRBD1 matching 9 bases. The CDR3 covers 13 residues. Germline V lookup: CDR1 SQVTM, CDR2 ANQGSEA. The junction had 2 bases not matched to a gene; V was cut back by 4 bases and J by 2 bases. In DNA form, the CDR3 reads TGCAGCGTTGTGGGACAGGGTCAAGAGACCCAGTACTTC. Translating gives CSVVGQGQETQYF.

The chain links TRBV5-8 to TRBJ2-5; TRBD2 agrees at 12 bases. The ends lost 4 bases at V and 4 bases at J; junction bases unmatched: 8. This CDR3 is built from 16 residues. Germline V gene data show CDR1 as SGHTS and CDR2 as YDEGEE. Here the CDR3 reads CASSPLAGGYGETQYF. As DNA, the CDR3 is TGTGCCAGCAGCCCCCTAGCGGGAGGGTACGGAGAGACCCAGTACTTC. The entire variable domain, with the rest obtained from reference TRBV5-8 and TRBJ2-5, is as follows: EAGVTQSPTHLIKTRGQQATLRCSPISGHTSVYWYQQALGLGLQFLLWYDEGEERNRGNFPPRFSGRQFPNYSSELNVNALELEDSALYLCASSPLAGGYGETQYFGPGTRLLVL.